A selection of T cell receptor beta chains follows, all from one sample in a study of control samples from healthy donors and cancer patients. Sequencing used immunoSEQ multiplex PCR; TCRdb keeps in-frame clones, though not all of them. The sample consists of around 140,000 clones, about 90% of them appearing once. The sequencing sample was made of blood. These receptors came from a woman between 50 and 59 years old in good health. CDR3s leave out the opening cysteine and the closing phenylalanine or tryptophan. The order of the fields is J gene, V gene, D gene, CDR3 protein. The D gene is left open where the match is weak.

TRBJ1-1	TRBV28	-	ASRLGRLNTEAF
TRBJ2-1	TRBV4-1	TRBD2	ASSQVPSGTSSIGNEQF
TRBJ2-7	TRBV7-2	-	ASSSASYEQY
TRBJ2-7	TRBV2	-	ASRGTSSSYEQY
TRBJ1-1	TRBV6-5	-	ASSYGDYTEAF
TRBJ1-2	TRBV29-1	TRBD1	SAFGPMTSGTAHPGGYT
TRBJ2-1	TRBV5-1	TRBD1	ASSLLPGGLNEQF
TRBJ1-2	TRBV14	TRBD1	ASSVTGGAIWSEGYT
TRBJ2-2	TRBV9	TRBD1	ASSVGGQGTGELF
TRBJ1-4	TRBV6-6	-	ASKGPNEKLF
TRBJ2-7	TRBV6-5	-	ASSRPATQGGQY
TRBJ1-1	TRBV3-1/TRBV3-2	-	ASSQDPWVGSEAF
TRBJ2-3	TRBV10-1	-	ASSSDSGSSTDTQY
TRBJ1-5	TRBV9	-	ASSPTAETYSNQPQH
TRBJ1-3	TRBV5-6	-	ASSRDISGNTIY
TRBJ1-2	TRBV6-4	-	ASSDSNAAGGYT
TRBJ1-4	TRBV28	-	ASGLRTNEKLF
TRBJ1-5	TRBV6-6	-	ASRRGDNQPQH
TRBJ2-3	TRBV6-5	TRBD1	ASSQGQSSTDTQY
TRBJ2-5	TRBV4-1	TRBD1	ASSQRGTGSQTQY
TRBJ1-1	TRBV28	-	ASTPEVWGLGTEAF
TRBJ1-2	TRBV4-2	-	ASSQDLVSYGYT
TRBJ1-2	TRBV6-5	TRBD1	ASARDSNYGYT
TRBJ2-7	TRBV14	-	ASSQLGQDYEQY
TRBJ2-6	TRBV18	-	ASSPPGHRISGANVLT
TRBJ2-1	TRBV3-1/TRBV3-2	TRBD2	ASSQEILISGSYEQF
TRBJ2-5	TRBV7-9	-	ASSLAPQGQETQY
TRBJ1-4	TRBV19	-	ASSISGREKLF
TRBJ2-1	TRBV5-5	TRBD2	ASNLAGDNEQF
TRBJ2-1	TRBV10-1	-	ASSDSGWDEQF
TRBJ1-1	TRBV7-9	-	AGIRLNTEAF
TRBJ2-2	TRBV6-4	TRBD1	AGSQGDTGELF
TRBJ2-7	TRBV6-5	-	ASSYAPEGYEQY
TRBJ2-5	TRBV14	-	ASKAGNLETQY
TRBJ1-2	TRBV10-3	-	AIAALEGPSYGYT
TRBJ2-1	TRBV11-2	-	ASSFSLGLAFGTEHEQF
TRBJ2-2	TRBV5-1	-	ASSFQGTGELF
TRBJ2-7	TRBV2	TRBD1	ASTDRVVYEQY
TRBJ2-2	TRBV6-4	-	ASRGPSGELF
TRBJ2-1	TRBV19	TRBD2	ASSPGLAPYNEQF
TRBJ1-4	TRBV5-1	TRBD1	ASSLGAQGATNEKLF
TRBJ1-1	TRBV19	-	ASGYRQAEAF
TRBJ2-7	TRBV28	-	ASSQDSYEQY